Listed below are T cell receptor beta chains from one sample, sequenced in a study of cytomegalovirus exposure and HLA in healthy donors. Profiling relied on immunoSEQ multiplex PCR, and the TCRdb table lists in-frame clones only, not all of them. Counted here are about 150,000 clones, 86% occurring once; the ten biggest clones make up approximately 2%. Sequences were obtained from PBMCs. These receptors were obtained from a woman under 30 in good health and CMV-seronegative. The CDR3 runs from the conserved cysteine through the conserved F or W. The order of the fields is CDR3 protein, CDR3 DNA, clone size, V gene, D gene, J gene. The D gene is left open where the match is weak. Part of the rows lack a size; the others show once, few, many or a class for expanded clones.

CDR3: CASSRGRQQPYGYTF
DNA: TGTGCCAGCAGCCGAGGTAGACAGCAACCCTATGGCTACACCTTC
size: -
V: TRBV6-5
D: -
J: TRBJ1-2

CDR3: CAISENRGSTEAFF
DNA: TGTGCCATCAGTGAAAACAGGGGAAGCACTGAAGCTTTCTTT
size: few
V: TRBV10-3
D: TRBD1
J: TRBJ1-1

CDR3: CASSPREGEAQHF
DNA: TGTGCCAGCTCACCAAGGGAGGGAGAGGCCCAGCATTTT
size: -
V: TRBV18
D: -
J: TRBJ1-5

CDR3: CASSPYTLDRQETQYF
DNA: TGTGCCAGCTCACCCTACACCCTGGACAGGCAAGAGACCCAGTACTTC
size: -
V: TRBV18
D: TRBD1
J: TRBJ2-5

CDR3: CASSLTGGMEETQYF
DNA: TGCGCCAGCAGCTTAACAGGGGGTATGGAAGAGACCCAGTACTTC
size: few
V: TRBV5-1
D: TRBD1
J: TRBJ2-5

CDR3: CASKGQSWRTIYF
DNA: TGCGCCAGCAAAGGCCAATCATGGAGGACCATATATTTT
size: -
V: TRBV23-1
D: -
J: TRBJ1-3

CDR3: CATSEGQPNEQFF
DNA: TGTGCCACGTCCGAGGGACAGCCCAATGAGCAGTTCTTC
size: -
V: TRBV27
D: TRBD1
J: TRBJ2-1

CDR3: CASGTANTEAFF
DNA: TGTGCCAGCGGTACAGCGAACACTGAAGCTTTCTTT
size: -
V: TRBV6-5
D: -
J: TRBJ1-1

CDR3: CASSLDTGELFF
DNA: TGTGCCAGCTCACTCGACACCGGGGAGCTGTTTTTT
size: -
V: TRBV18
D: -
J: TRBJ2-2

CDR3: CASSFMLTGYQPQHF
DNA: TGTGCCAGCAGTTTTATGCTGACAGGCTATCAGCCCCAGCATTTT
size: -
V: TRBV28
D: -
J: TRBJ1-5

CDR3: CASSEGAGGQVWGYTF
DNA: TGTGCCAGCAGTGAAGGAGCGGGAGGACAGGTCTGGGGTTATACCTTC
size: -
V: TRBV6-1
D: TRBD1
J: TRBJ1-2

CDR3: CASSLAGRGGDTQYF
DNA: TGTGCCAGCAGCTTGGCAGGGAGGGGCGGGGATACGCAGTATTTT
size: -
V: TRBV5-8
D: TRBD2
J: TRBJ2-3

CDR3: CASSIGPGRKLFF
DNA: TGTGCCAGCAGTATCGGACCTGGGAGGAAACTGTTTTTT
size: -
V: TRBV27
D: -
J: TRBJ1-4

CDR3: CASLRGGRNTEAFF
DNA: TGTGCCAGCCTCCGGGGGGGAAGGAACACTGAAGCTTTCTTT
size: -
V: TRBV5-6
D: -
J: TRBJ1-1

CDR3: CASSVADRGGGYTF
DNA: TGTGCCAGCAGCGTAGCGGACAGGGGTGGTGGCTACACCTTC
size: -
V: TRBV9
D: TRBD1
J: TRBJ1-2

CDR3: CASSIGFRGSYEQYF
DNA: TGTGCCAGTAGTATAGGCTTCAGGGGATCCTACGAGCAGTACTTC
size: -
V: TRBV19
D: -
J: TRBJ2-7

CDR3: CASTRGSEVSYEQYF
DNA: TGTGCCAGCACCCGGGGTAGCGAGGTCTCCTACGAGCAGTACTTC
size: -
V: TRBV11-2
D: -
J: TRBJ2-7

CDR3: CASSLLGQGSGELFF
DNA: TGTGCCAGCAGCCTCCTCGGACAGGGGAGCGGGGAGCTGTTTTTT
size: few
V: TRBV27
D: TRBD1
J: TRBJ2-2

CDR3: CASSLAGTGGLNEQFF
DNA: TGCGCCAGCAGCTTGGCCGGAACGGGGGGGCTGAATGAGCAGTTCTTC
size: -
V: TRBV5-1
D: TRBD2
J: TRBJ2-1

CDR3: CASSTVGANTEAFF
DNA: TGTGCCAGCAGCACGGTAGGGGCGAACACTGAAGCTTTCTTT
size: -
V: TRBV5-4
D: -
J: TRBJ1-1

CDR3: CAWSHQAPNYGYTF
DNA: TGTGCCTGGAGTCACCAGGCACCTAACTATGGCTACACCTTC
size: -
V: TRBV30
D: -
J: TRBJ1-2

CDR3: CASSLGGRNYNEQFF
DNA: TGTGCCAGCAGTTTAGGCGGGAGGAACTACAATGAGCAGTTCTTC
size: -
V: TRBV28
D: TRBD2
J: TRBJ2-1

CDR3: CASSRTGETSWANVLTF
DNA: TGTGCCAGCAGCAGGACAGGGGAGACCTCCTGGGCCAACGTCCTGACTTTC
size: few
V: TRBV28
D: TRBD1
J: TRBJ2-6

CDR3: CASSPRLAGPYNEQFF
DNA: TGCGCCAGCAGCCCTAGACTAGCGGGCCCCTACAATGAGCAGTTCTTC
size: -
V: TRBV4-1
D: TRBD2
J: TRBJ2-1

CDR3: CASSARVKETQYF
DNA: TGTGCCAGCAGCGCCAGGGTTAAAGAGACCCAGTACTTC
size: -
V: TRBV7-7
D: -
J: TRBJ2-5

CDR3: CASSLPTGWNQPQHF
DNA: TGTGCCAGCAGTCTACCGACAGGGTGGAATCAGCCCCAGCATTTT
size: -
V: TRBV28
D: TRBD1
J: TRBJ1-5

CDR3: CASLPDPGQSYEQYF
DNA: TGCGCCAGCCTCCCAGACCCGGGACAGAGCTACGAGCAGTACTTC
size: -
V: TRBV5-1
D: TRBD1
J: TRBJ2-7

CDR3: CASATGTASQAFF
DNA: TGTGCCAGCGCTACCGGGACAGCCAGTCAAGCTTTCTTT
size: few
V: TRBV18
D: TRBD1
J: TRBJ1-1

CDR3: CASSPGTGAYYEQYF
DNA: TGTGCCAGCAGCCCCGGGACAGGGGCATACTACGAGCAGTACTTC
size: -
V: TRBV7-2
D: TRBD1
J: TRBJ2-7

CDR3: CASSIASGRRTGELFF
DNA: TGTGCCAGTAGTATAGCTTCGGGGAGGAGGACCGGGGAGCTGTTTTTT
size: -
V: TRBV19
D: -
J: TRBJ2-2

CDR3: CATQGGSSGSYEQYF
DNA: TGTGCCACCCAAGGGGGAAGTTCGGGGTCCTACGAGCAGTACTTC
size: -
V: TRBV28
D: -
J: TRBJ2-7

CDR3: CASRIGGDYGYTF
DNA: TGTGCCAGCAGAATAGGGGGTGACTATGGCTACACCTTC
size: -
V: TRBV6-5
D: -
J: TRBJ1-2

CDR3: CASSVGDEGAMRLGDTQYF
DNA: TGTGCCAGCAGCGTAGGAGATGAAGGGGCGATGAGGCTGGGAGATACGCAGTATTTT
size: -
V: TRBV9
D: -
J: TRBJ2-3

CDR3: CASSSELDRTGELFF
DNA: TGCGCCAGCAGCTCGGAGTTGGACAGAACCGGGGAGCTGTTTTTT
size: -
V: TRBV5-1
D: -
J: TRBJ2-2

CDR3: CAISPGVGASEAFF
DNA: TGTGCCATCAGCCCGGGGGTAGGCGCATCCGAAGCTTTCTTT
size: -
V: TRBV10-3
D: -
J: TRBJ1-1

CDR3: CASSLTSGRAGETQYF
DNA: TGTGCCAGCAGCTTGACTAGCGGGAGGGCCGGAGAGACCCAGTACTTC
size: -
V: TRBV5-4
D: TRBD2
J: TRBJ2-5

CDR3: CASSYSGRYNEQFF
DNA: TGTGCCAGCAGTTACTCTGGCAGGTACAATGAGCAGTTCTTC
size: -
V: TRBV6-5
D: -
J: TRBJ2-1

CDR3: CASRQTGPDTQYF
DNA: TGTGCCAGCAGACAGACAGGGCCAGATACGCAGTATTTT
size: -
V: TRBV27
D: TRBD1
J: TRBJ2-3

CDR3: CASSFRGGSTEAFF
DNA: TGTGCCAGCAGTTTTCGGGGGGGTAGCACTGAAGCTTTCTTT
size: -
V: TRBV28
D: -
J: TRBJ1-1

CDR3: CASSPLGLLGDTQYF
DNA: TGTGCCAGCAGCCCCTTAGGACTTTTAGGAGATACGCAGTATTTT
size: -
V: TRBV9
D: -
J: TRBJ2-3

CDR3: CSLLWGGTGRTDTQYF
DNA: TGCAGCCTCCTATGGGGGGGGACCGGACGCACAGATACGCAGTATTTT
size: once
V: TRBV29-1
D: TRBD2
J: TRBJ2-3

CDR3: CASSVVDSTYEQYF
DNA: TGTGCCAGCAGTGTCGTGGACAGTACCTACGAGCAGTACTTC
size: -
V: TRBV6-1
D: -
J: TRBJ2-7

CDR3: CASSEGPVGGELFF
DNA: TGTGCCAGCAGTGAGGGGCCCGTCGGCGGGGAGCTGTTTTTT
size: -
V: TRBV2
D: -
J: TRBJ2-2

CDR3: CASRGLGQGTYEQYF
DNA: TGTGCCAGCAGAGGCCTGGGACAGGGCACTTACGAGCAGTACTTC
size: -
V: TRBV6-5
D: TRBD1
J: TRBJ2-7

CDR3: CAISGEDRDPSGNTIYF
DNA: TGTGCCATCAGTGGGGAGGACAGGGACCCCAGCGGAAACACCATATATTTT
size: -
V: TRBV10-3
D: TRBD1
J: TRBJ1-3

CDR3: CASSQAGPYSLGQGNEQFF
DNA: TGCGCCAGCAGCCAAGCAGGCCCCTATAGCCTTGGACAGGGTAATGAGCAGTTCTTC
size: once
V: TRBV4-1
D: TRBD1
J: TRBJ2-1

CDR3: CASQGLAGYNEQFF
DNA: TGTGCCAGCCAAGGACTAGCGGGGTACAATGAGCAGTTCTTC
size: -
V: TRBV25-1
D: TRBD2
J: TRBJ2-1

CDR3: CASSPTFNYEQYF
DNA: TGTGCCAGCAGCCCGACATTTAACTACGAGCAGTACTTC
size: -
V: TRBV14
D: -
J: TRBJ2-7

CDR3: CASSLASSYEQYF
DNA: TGTGCCAGCAGCTTGGCGAGCTCCTACGAGCAGTACTTC
size: -
V: TRBV5-6
D: -
J: TRBJ2-7

CDR3: CASQGQETQYF
DNA: TGTGCCAGCCAGGGCCAAGAGACCCAGTACTTC
size: -
V: TRBV2
D: -
J: TRBJ2-5

CDR3: CASSHRQEHGYTF
DNA: TGTGCCAGCAGTCACAGACAGGAACATGGCTACACCTTC
size: -
V: TRBV7-9
D: -
J: TRBJ1-2

CDR3: CASSSGSNQPQHF
DNA: TGTGCCAGCAGCTCAGGGTCTAACCAGCCCCAGCATTTT
size: -
V: TRBV28
D: -
J: TRBJ1-5

CDR3: CASRQLRGTVPYNEQFF
DNA: TGTGCCAGCAGACAACTTCGTGGGACAGTGCCCTACAATGAGCAGTTCTTC
size: -
V: TRBV27
D: TRBD1
J: TRBJ2-1

CDR3: CASSLAGSVVGEQFF
DNA: TGTGCCAGCAGCTTAGCGGGGAGTGTGGTAGGGGAGCAGTTCTTC
size: -
V: TRBV7-2
D: -
J: TRBJ2-1

CDR3: CASSAGAGGLWDTQYF
DNA: TGTGCCAGCAGTGCAGGAGCGGGAGGGCTTTGGGATACGCAGTATTTT
size: -
V: TRBV2
D: TRBD2
J: TRBJ2-3

CDR3: CASSPRYRTDTQYF
DNA: TGTGCCAGCAGCCCCCGGTATCGCACAGATACGCAGTATTTT
size: few
V: TRBV7-2
D: -
J: TRBJ2-3

CDR3: CASGDRGGGQETQYF
DNA: TGTGCCAGCGGGGACAGGGGAGGAGGGCAAGAGACCCAGTACTTC
size: -
V: TRBV2
D: TRBD1
J: TRBJ2-5

CDR3: CASSLSRGDAFF
DNA: TGTGCCAGCAGTTTATCCAGGGGGGATGCTTTCTTT
size: -
V: TRBV28
D: TRBD1
J: TRBJ1-1

CDR3: CASSYNRGREKLFF
DNA: TGTGCCAGCAGTTACAACAGGGGGCGAGAAAAACTGTTTTTT
size: -
V: TRBV6-6
D: TRBD1
J: TRBJ1-4

CDR3: CAVKGVGEAFF
DNA: TGTGCCGTGAAGGGGGTAGGTGAAGCTTTCTTT
size: -
V: TRBV6-1
D: -
J: TRBJ1-1